This T cell receptor beta chain was recorded in a study of T cell changes during pregnancy in multiple sclerosis. The CDR3 is 15 amino acids. The germline CDR1 and CDR2 sequences are SGHRS and YFSETQ. V was pared by 0 bases and J by 4 bases, with 11 bases between. Only in-frame clones appear in the TCRdb table, and some are missing; sequencing was by immunoSEQ multiplex PCR. The top ten hold around 0.6% of the sample, which has more than 40,000 clones, roughly 94% seen once. Specimen: CD4+ T cells from peripheral blood mononuclear cells, collected in the second trimester of pregnancy. The sequence was obtained from a female donor with multiple sclerosis, enrolled in a pregnancy study. The chain has TRBV5-1 and TRBJ2-1, with D tentatively TRBD2 (6 bases). The CDR3 DNA reads as TGCGCCAGCAGCTTGGGGTCCAGCGGGTACAATGAGCAGTTCTTC. Residues: CASSLGSSGYNEQFF.